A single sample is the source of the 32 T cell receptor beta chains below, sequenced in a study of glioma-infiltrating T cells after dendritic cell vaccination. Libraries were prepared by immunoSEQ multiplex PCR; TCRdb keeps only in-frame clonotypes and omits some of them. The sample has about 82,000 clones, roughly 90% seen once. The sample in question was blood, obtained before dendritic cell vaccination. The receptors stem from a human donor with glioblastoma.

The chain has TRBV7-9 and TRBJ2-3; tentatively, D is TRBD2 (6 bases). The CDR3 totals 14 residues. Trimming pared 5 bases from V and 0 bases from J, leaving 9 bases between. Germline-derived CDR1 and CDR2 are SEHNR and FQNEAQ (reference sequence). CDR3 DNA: TGTGCCAGCAGCGTCAGCGGGAGCACAGATACGCAGTATTTT. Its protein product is CASSVSGSTDTQYF.

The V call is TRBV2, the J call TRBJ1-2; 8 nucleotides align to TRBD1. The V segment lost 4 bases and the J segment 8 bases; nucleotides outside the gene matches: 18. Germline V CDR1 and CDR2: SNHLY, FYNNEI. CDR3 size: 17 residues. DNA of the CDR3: TGTGCCAGCAGTGCGGTCTCGCAGGGGGCCCTTCAGCGGGGCTACACCTTC. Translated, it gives CASSAVSQGALQRGYTF.

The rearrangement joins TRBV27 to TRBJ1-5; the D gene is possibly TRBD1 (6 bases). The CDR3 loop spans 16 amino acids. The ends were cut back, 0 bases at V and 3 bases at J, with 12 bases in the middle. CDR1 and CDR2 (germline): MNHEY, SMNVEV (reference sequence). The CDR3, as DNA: TGTGCCAGCAGTTTATCTCCGGACAGCGTCAATCAGCCCCAGCATTTT. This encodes CASSLSPDSVNQPQHF.

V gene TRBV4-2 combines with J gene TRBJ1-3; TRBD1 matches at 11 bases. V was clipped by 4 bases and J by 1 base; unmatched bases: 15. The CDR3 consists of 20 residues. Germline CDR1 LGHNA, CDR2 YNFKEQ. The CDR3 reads CASSRTWTGGELLSGNTIYF. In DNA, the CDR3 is TGTGCCAGCAGCCGGACCTGGACAGGGGGCGAGCTCTTATCTGGAAACACCATATATTTT.

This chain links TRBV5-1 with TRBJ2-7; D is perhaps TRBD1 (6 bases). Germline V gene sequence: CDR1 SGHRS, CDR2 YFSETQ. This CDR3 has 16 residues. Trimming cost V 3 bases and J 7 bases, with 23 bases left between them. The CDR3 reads CASSWGPGGPVEEQYF. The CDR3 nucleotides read TGCGCCAGCAGCTGGGGGCCAGGTGGCCCGGTGGAGGAGCAGTACTTC.

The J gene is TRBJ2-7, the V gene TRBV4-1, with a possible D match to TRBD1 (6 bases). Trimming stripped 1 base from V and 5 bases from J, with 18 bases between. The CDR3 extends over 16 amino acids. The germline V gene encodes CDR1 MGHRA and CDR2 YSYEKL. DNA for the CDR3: TGCGCCAGCAGCCAAGGCTCAGGACAGTGGCTGAACGAGCAGTACTTC. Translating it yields CASSQGSGQWLNEQYF.

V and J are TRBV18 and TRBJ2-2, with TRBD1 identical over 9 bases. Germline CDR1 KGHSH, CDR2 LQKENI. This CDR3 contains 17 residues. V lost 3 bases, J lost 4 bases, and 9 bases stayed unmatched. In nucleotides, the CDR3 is TGTGCCAGCTCACCTCCCGGGACAGGGATCCTCACCGGGGAGCTGTTTTTT. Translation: CASSPPGTGILTGELFF.

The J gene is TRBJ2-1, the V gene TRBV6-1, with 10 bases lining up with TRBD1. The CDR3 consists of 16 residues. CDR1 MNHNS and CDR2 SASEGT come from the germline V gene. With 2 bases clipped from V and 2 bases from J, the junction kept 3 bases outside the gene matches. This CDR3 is CASSEYDRGPYNEQFF. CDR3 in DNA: TGTGCCAGCAGTGAATATGACAGGGGGCCCTACAATGAGCAGTTCTTC.

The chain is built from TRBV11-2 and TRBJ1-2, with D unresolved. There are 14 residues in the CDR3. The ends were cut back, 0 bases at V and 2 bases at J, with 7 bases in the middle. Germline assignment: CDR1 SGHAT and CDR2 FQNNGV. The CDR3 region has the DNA TGTGCCAGCAGCTTAGACGTCAGGAACTATGGCTACACCTTC. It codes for CASSLDVRNYGYTF.

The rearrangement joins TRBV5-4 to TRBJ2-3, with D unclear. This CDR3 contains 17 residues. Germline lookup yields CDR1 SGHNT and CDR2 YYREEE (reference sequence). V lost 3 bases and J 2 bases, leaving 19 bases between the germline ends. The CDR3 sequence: CASSSKTLSSATDTQYF. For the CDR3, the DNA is TGTGCCAGCAGCTCCAAGACCCTATCTAGTGCCACAGATACGCAGTATTTT.

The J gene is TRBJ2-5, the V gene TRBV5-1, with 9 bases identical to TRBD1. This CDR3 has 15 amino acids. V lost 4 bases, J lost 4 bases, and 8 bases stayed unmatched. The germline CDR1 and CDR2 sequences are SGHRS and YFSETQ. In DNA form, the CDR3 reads TGCGCCAGCAGCACTACAGGGGGCCCCGGAGAGACCCAGTACTTC. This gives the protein CASSTTGGPGETQYF.

The CDR3 loop reads CASSLSPGSLGDEQYF. Here the CDR3 DNA reads TGTGCCAGCAGCCTATCCCCGGGGAGCCTGGGCGACGAGCAGTACTTC. The V and J genes are TRBV9 and TRBJ2-7, with a tentative D call TRBD2 (5 bases). V lost 4 bases, J lost 5 bases, and 22 bases lay in between. This CDR3 is built from 16 residues. CDR1 is SGDLS, CDR2 YYNGEE, per germline.

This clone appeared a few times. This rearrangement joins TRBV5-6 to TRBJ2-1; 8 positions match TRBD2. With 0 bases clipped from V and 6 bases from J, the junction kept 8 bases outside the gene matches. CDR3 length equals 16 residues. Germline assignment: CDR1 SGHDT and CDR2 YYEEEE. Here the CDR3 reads CASSLERLARTNEQFF. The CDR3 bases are TGTGCCAGCAGCTTGGAGCGACTAGCGAGGACCAATGAGCAGTTCTTC. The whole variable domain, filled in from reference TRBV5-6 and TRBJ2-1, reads DAGVTQSPTHLIKTRGQQVTLRCSPKSGHDTVSWYQQALGQGPQFIFQYYEEEERQRGNFPDRFSGHQFPNYSSELNVNALLLGDSALYLCASSLERLARTNEQFFGPGTRLTVL.

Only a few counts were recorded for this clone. The CDR3 region is CASSRTGGDEQYF. CDR3 bases: TGTGCCAGCAGCAGGACAGGGGGCGACGAGCAGTACTTC. This chain uses TRBV5-5 with TRBJ2-7; TRBD1 agrees at 11 bases. The CDR3 extends over 13 amino acids. Germline CDR1 reads SGHKS; CDR2 reads YYEKEE (reference sequence). With V trimmed by 4 bases and J by 5 bases, 2 bases remained unmatched.

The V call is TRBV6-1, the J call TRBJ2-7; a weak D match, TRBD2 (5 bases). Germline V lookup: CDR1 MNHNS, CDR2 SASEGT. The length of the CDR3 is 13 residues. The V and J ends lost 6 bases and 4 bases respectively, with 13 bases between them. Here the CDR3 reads CASSQIAPYEQYF. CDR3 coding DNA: TGTGCCAGCAGCCAGATAGCGCCTTACGAGCAGTACTTC.

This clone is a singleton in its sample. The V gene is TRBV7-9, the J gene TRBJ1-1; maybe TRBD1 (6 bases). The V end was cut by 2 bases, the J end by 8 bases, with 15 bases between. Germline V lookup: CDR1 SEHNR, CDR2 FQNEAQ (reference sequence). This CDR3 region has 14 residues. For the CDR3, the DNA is TGTGCCAGCAGCTTACTCAACAGGGACATAGAAGCTTTCTTT. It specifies CASSLLNRDIEAFF.

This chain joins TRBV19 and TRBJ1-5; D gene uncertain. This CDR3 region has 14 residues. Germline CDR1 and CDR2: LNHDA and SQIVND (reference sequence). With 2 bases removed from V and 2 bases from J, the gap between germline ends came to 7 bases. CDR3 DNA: TGTGCCAGTAGTATACTGCCGGGCAATCAGCCCCAGCATTTT. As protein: CASSILPGNQPQHF. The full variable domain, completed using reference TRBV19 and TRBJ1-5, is DGGITQSPKYLFRKEGQNVTLSCEQNLNHDAMYWYRQDPGQGLRLIYYSQIVNDFQKGDIAEGYSVSREKKESFPLTVTSAQKNPTAFYLCASSILPGNQPQHFGDGTRLSIL.

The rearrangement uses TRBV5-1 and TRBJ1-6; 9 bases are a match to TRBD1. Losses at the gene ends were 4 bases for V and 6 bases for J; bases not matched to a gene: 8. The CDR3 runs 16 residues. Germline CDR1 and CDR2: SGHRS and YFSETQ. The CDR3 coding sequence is TGCGCCAGCAGCCCGGAACAGGGGGCGTCTAATTCACCCCTCCACTTT. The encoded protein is CASSPEQGASNSPLHF.

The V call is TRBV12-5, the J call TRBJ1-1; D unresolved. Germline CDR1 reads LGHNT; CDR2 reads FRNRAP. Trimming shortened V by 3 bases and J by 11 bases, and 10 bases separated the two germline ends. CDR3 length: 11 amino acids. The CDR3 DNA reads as TGTGCTAGTGGTTTTGTGGGGAGGGCTTTCTTT. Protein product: CASGFVGRAFF.

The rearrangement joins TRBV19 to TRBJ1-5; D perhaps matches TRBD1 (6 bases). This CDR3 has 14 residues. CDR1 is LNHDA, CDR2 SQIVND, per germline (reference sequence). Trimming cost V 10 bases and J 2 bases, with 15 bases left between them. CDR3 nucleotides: TGTGCCACCACTCTGGGGGCCGGCAATCAGCCCCAGCATTTT. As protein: CATTLGAGNQPQHF. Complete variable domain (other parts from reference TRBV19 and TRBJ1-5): DGGITQSPKYLFRKEGQNVTLSCEQNLNHDAMYWYRQDPGQGLRLIYYSQIVNDFQKGDIAEGYSVSREKKESFPLTVTSAQKNPTAFYLCATTLGAGNQPQHFGDGTRLSIL.

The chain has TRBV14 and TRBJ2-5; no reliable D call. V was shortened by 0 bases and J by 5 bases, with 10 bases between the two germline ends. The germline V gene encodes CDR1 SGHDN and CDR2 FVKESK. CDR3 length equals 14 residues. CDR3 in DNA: TGTGCCAGCAGCCAAGAATCCGCGATGGAGACCCAGTACTTC. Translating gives CASSQESAMETQYF.

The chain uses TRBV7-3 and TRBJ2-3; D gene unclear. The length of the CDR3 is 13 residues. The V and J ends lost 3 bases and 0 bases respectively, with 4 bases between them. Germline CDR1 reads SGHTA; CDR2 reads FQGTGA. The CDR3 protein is CASSLASTDTQYF. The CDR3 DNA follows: TGTGCCAGCAGCTTGGCTAGCACAGATACGCAGTATTTT.

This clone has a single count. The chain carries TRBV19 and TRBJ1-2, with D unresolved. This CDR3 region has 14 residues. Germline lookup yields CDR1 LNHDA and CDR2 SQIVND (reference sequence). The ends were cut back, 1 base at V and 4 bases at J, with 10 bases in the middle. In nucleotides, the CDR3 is TGTGCCAGTAGTATAGGCACAAGTCTCTATGGCTACACCTTC. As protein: CASSIGTSLYGYTF.

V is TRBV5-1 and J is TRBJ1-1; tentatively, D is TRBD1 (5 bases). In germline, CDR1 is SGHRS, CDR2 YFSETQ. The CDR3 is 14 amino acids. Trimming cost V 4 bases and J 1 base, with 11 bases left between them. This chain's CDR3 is CASSPGDWNTEAFF. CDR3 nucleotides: TGCGCCAGCAGCCCGGGGGATTGGAACACTGAAGCTTTCTTT.

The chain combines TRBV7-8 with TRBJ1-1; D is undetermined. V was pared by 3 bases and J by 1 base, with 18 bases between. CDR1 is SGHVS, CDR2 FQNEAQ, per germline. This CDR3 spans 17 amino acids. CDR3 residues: CASSLGWGAKSNTEAFF. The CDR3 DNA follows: TGTGCCAGCAGCTTGGGGTGGGGAGCCAAATCGAACACTGAAGCTTTCTTT.

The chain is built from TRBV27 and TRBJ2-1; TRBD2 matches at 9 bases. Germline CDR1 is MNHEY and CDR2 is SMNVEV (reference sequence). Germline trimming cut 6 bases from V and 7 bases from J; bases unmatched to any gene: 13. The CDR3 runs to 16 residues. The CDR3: CASSLVYSGSGNEQFF. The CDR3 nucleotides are TGTGCCAGCAGCTTAGTTTATAGCGGGAGTGGGAATGAGCAGTTCTTC.

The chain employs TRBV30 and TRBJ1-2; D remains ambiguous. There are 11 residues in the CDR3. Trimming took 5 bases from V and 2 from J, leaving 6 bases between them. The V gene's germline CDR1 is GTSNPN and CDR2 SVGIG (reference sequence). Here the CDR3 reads CAWDGNYGYTF. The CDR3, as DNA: TGTGCCTGGGACGGGAACTATGGCTACACCTTC.

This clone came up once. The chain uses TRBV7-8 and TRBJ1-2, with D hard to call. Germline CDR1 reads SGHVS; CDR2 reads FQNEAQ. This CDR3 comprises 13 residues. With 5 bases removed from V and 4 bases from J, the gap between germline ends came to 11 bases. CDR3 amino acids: CASSGAVTYGYTF. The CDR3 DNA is TGTGCCAGCAGCGGAGCGGTGACCTATGGCTACACCTTC.

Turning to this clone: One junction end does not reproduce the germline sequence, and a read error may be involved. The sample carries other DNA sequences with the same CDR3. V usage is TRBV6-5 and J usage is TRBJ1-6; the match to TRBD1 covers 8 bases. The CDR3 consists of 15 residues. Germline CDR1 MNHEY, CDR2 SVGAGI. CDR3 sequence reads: CASSRDRGGYSPLHF. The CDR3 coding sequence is TGTGCCAGCAGTAGAGACAGGGGCGGTTATTCCCCCCTCCACTTT.

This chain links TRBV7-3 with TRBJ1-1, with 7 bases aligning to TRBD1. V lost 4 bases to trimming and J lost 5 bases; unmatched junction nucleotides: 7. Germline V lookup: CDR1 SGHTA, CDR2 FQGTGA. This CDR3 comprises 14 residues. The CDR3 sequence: CASSSNRGETEAFF. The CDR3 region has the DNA TGTGCCAGCAGCTCCAACAGGGGAGAGACTGAAGCTTTCTTT.

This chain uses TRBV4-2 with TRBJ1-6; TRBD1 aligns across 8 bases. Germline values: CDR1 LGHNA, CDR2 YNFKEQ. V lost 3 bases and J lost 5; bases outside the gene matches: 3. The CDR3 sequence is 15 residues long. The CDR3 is CASSQKDRDNSPLHF. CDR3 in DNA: TGTGCCAGCAGCCAGAAGGACAGGGATAATTCACCCCTCCACTTT.

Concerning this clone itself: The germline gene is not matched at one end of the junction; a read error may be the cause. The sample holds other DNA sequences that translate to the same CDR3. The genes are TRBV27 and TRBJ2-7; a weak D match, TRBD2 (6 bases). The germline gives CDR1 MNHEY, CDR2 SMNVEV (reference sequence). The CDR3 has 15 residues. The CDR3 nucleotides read TGCGCCAGCAGACCCCCCCGGGGGAGCTCCTACGAGCAGTACTTC. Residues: CASRPPRGSSYEQYF.